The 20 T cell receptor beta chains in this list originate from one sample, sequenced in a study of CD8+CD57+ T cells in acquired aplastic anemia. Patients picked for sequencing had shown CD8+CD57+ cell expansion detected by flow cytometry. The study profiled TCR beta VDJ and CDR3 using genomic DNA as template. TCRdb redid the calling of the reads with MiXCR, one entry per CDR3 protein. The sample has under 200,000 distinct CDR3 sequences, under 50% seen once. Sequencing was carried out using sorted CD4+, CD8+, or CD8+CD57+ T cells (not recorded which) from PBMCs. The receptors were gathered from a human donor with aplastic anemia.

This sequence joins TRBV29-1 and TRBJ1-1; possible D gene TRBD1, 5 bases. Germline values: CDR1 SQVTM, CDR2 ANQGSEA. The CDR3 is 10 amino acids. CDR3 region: CSTPGAEAFF. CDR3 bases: TGCAGTACTCCGGGGGCTGAAGCTTTCTTT.

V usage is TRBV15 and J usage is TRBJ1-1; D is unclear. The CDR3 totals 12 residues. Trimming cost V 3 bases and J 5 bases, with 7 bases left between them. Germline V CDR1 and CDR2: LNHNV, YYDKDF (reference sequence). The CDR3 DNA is TGTGCCACCAGCAGCCATCCAACTGAAGCTTTCTTT. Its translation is CATSSHPTEAFF.

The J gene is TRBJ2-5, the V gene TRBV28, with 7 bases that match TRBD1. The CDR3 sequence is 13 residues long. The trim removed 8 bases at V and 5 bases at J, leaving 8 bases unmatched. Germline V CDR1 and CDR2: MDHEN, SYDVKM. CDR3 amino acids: CASGGTGEETQYF. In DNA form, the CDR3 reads TGTGCCAGCGGTGGAACAGGGGAGGAGACCCAGTACTTC.

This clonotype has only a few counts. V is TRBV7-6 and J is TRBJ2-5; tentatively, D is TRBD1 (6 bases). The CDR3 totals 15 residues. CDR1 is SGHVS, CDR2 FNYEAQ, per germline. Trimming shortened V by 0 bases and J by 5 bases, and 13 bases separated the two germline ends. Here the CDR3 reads CASSLANRVEETQYF. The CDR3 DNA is TGTGCCAGCAGCTTAGCGAACAGGGTCGAGGAGACCCAGTACTTC.

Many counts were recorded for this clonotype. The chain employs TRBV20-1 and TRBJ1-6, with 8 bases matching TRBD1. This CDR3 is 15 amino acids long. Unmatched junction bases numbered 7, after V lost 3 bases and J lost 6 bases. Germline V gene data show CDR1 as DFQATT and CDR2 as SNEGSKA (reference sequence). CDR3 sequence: CSASPGTGINSPLHF. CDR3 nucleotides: TGCAGTGCTAGCCCCGGGACAGGAATTAATTCACCCCTCCACTTT.

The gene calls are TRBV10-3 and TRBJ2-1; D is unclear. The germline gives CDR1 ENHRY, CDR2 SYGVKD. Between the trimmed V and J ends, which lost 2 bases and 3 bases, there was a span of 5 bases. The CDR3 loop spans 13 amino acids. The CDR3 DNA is TGTGCCATCAGTGAGGCTAACTACAATGAGCAGTTCTTC. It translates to CAISEANYNEQFF.

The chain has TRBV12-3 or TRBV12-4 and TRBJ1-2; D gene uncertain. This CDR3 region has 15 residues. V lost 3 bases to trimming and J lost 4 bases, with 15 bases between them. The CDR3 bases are TGTGCCAGCAGTTTGAATCCTGGAGGCAGCTATGGCTACACCTTC. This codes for CASSLNPGGSYGYTF.

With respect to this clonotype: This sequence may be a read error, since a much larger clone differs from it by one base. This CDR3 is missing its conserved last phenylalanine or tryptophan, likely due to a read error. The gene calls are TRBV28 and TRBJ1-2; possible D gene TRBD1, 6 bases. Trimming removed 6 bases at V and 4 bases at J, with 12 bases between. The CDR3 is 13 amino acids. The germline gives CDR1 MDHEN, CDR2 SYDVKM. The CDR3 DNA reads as TGTGCCAGCAGCCAGGGACAAGTCTATGGCTACACCTCC. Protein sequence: CASSQGQVYGYTS.

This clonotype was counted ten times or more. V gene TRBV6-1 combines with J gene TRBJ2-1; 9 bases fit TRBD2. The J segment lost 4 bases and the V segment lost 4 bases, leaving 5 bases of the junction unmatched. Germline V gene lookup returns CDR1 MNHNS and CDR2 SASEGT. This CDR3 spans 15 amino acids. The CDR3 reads CASSVAGEGYNEQFF. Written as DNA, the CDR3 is TGTGCCAGCAGTGTAGCGGGAGAGGGATACAATGAGCAGTTCTTC.

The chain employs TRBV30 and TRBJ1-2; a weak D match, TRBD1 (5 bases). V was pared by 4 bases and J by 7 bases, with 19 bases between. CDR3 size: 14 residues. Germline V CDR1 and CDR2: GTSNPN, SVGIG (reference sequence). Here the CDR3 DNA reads TGTGCCTGGAACTTAAATTACGACGGGGGTGGCTACACCTTC. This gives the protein CAWNLNYDGGGYTF. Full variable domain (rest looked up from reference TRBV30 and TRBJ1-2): SQTIHQWPATLVQPVGSPLSLECTVEGTSNPNLYWYRQAAGRGLQLLFYSVGIGQISSEVPQNLSASRPQDRQFILSSKKLLLSDSGFYLCAWNLNYDGGGYTFGSGTRLTVV.

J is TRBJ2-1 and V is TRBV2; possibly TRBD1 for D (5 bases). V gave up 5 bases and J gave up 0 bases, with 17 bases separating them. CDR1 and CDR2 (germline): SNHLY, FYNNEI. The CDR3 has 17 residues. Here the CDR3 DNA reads TGTGCCAGCAGTTACGATCCCCAGGGCAGCTCCTACAATGAGCAGTTCTTC. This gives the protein CASSYDPQGSSYNEQFF.

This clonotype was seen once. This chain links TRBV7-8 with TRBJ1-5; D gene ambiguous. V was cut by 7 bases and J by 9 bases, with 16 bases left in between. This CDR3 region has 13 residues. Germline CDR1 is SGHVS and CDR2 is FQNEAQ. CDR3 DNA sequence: TGTGCCAGCAACTCCGGACCTACCGGGCCCCAGCATTTT. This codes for CASNSGPTGPQHF.

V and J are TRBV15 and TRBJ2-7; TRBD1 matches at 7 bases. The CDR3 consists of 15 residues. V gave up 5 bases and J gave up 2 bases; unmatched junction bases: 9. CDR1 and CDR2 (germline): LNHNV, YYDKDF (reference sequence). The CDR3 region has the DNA TGTGCCACCAGCTACCCAGGGGGAGACACCTACGAGCAGTACTTC. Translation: CATSYPGGDTYEQYF.

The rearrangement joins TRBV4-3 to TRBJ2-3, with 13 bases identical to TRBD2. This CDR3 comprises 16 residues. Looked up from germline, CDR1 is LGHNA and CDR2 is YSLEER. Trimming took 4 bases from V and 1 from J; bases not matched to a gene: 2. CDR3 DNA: TGCGCCAGCAGCCGTGGGACTAGCGGGGGCACAGATACGCAGTATTTT. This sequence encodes CASSRGTSGGTDTQYF.

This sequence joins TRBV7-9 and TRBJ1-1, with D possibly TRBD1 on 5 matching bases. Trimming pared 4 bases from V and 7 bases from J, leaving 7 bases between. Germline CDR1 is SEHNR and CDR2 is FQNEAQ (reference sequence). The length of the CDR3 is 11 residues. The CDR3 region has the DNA TGTGCCAGCAGCTCTAGGGGTGAAGCTTTCTTT. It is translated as CASSSRGEAFF.

CDR3 bases: TGTGCCAGCGGCCCTAGGGACGGGGAGCTGTTTTTT. This gives the protein CASGPRDGELFF. The rearrangement uses TRBV6-1 and TRBJ2-2; D is unclear. The germline gives CDR1 MNHNS, CDR2 SASEGT. Trimming pared 8 bases from V and 7 bases from J, leaving 11 bases between. The CDR3 extends over 12 amino acids.

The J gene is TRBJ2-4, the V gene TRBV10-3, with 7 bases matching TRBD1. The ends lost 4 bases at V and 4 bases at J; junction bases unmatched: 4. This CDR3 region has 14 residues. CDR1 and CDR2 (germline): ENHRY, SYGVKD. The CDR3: CAISGPGQKNIQYF. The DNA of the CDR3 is TGTGCCATCAGTGGGCCGGGACAGAAAAACATTCAGTACTTC.

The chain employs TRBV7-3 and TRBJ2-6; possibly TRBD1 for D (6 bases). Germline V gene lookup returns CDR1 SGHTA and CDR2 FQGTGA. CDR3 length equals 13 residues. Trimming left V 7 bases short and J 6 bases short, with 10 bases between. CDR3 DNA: TGTGCCAGCATACAGGGATCGGCCAACGTCCTGACTTTC. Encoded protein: CASIQGSANVLTF.

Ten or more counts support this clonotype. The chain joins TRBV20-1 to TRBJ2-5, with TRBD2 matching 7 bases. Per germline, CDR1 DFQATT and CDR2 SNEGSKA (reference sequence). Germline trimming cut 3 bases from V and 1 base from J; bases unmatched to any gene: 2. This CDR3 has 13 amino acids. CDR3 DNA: TGCAGTGCTAGGTCTAGCGGCCAAGAGACCCAGTACTTC. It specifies CSARSSGQETQYF.

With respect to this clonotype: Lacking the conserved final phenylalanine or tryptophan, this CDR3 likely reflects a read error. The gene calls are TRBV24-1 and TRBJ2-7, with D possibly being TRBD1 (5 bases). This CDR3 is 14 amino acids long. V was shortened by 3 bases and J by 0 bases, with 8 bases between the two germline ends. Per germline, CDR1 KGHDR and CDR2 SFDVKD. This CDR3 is CATSDRTRSYEQYC. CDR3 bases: TGTGCCACCAGTGATAGGACACGCTCCTACGAGCAGTACTGC.